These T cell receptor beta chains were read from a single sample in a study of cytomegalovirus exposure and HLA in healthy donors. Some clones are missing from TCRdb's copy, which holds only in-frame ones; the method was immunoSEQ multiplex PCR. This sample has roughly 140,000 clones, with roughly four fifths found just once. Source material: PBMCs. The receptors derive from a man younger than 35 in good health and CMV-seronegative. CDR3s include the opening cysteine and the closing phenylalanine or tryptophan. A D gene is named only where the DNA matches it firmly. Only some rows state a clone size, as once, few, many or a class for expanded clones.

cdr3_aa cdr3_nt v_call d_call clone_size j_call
CASSYSSGGGIGYTF TGTGCCAGCAGTTATTCGTCAGGGGGCGGTATCGGCTACACCTTC TRBV6-9 TRBD1 . TRBJ1-2
CASGSGSGTVTQYF TGTGCCAGCGGTAGTGGGTCGGGAACGGTGACCCAGTACTTC TRBV2 . . TRBJ2-5
CAWTYRESGELFF TGTGCCTGGACCTACAGGGAAAGCGGGGAGCTGTTTTTT TRBV30 . . TRBJ2-2
CASGLVLRERGETQYF TGTGCTAGTGGTTTGGTACTGCGGGAGAGGGGAGAGACCCAGTACTTC TRBV12-5 TRBD2 . TRBJ2-5
CASSGGQKPNYGYTF TGTGCCAGCAGCGGAGGACAGAAGCCCAACTATGGCTACACCTTC TRBV6-4 . . TRBJ1-2
CASSSTSGRAGETQYF TGTGCCAGCAGCTCAACTAGCGGGAGGGCCGGGGAGACCCAGTACTTC TRBV7-2 TRBD2 . TRBJ2-5
CASNPRGHQSSYNEQFF TGTGCCAGCAACCCCAGGGGCCACCAAAGCTCCTACAATGAGCAGTTCTTC TRBV2 . . TRBJ2-1
CASSYGTGQGVGKLFF TGTGCCAGCAGTTATGGAACGGGACAGGGCGTGGGAAAACTGTTTTTT TRBV6-5 TRBD1 . TRBJ1-4
CASSYGGQGRETQYF TGTGCCAGCAGTTACGGAGGACAGGGACGAGAGACCCAGTACTTC TRBV6-5 TRBD1 . TRBJ2-5
CASSLGQGEAFF TGTGCCAGCAGCCTCGGACAGGGTGAAGCTTTCTTT TRBV7-2 TRBD1 . TRBJ1-1
CASSLDRGRLYEQYF TGTGCCAGCAGCTTAGACAGGGGACGCCTCTACGAGCAGTACTTC TRBV7-2 TRBD1 . TRBJ2-7
CASGMGESLWETQYF TGTGCCAGCGGCATGGGAGAATCCCTATGGGAGACCCAGTACTTC TRBV5-6 . . TRBJ2-5
CASSQDHSSGANVLTF TGCGCCAGCAGCCAAGATCACAGCTCTGGGGCCAACGTCCTGACTTTC TRBV5-5 . . TRBJ2-6
CASSVDGTSGTYNEQFF TGTGCCAGCAGCGTAGATGGGACTAGCGGAACCTACAATGAGCAGTTCTTC TRBV9 TRBD2 once TRBJ2-1
CASSIGSGGRYEQYF TGTGCCAGTAGTATTGGGTCAGGGGGCAGGTACGAGCAGTACTTC TRBV19 TRBD1 . TRBJ2-7
CASSGDKINTEAFF TGTGCCAGCAGTGGGGACAAGATTAACACTGAAGCTTTCTTT TRBV27 . . TRBJ1-1
CASSLGGAGGETQYF TGTGCCAGCAGCCTAGGGGGAGCGGGAGGGGAGACCCAGTACTTC TRBV6-5 TRBD2 . TRBJ2-5
CATQNRDTGFGEQYF TGTGCCACCCAAAACCGGGACACAGGCTTTGGGGAGCAGTACTTC TRBV2 . . TRBJ2-7
CASSEFIGGARETQYF TGTGCCAGCAGTGAATTTATCGGGGGAGCACGGGAGACCCAGTACTTC TRBV25-1 . . TRBJ2-5
CAWTHGRGAEAFF TGTGCCTGGACCCACGGGAGGGGGGCTGAAGCTTTCTTT TRBV30 . once TRBJ1-1
CASRPRTSGIYNEQFF TGTGCCAGCAGGCCCCGGACTAGCGGGATCTACAATGAGCAGTTCTTC TRBV21-1 . . TRBJ2-1
CASSSVTAGNTIYF TGTGCCAGCAGCTCCGTTACAGCTGGAAACACCATATATTTT TRBV5-6 . . TRBJ1-3
CASSLGRGLTYEQYF TGTGCCAGCAGTTTGGGGCGGGGCTTAACCTACGAGCAGTACTTC TRBV28 . . TRBJ2-7
CASSLLAGETQYF TGTGCCAGTAGTTTACTAGCGGGGGAGACCCAGTACTTC TRBV19 TRBD2 . TRBJ2-5
CASGLSGTVGELFF TGCGCCAGCGGACTAAGCGGGACTGTCGGGGAGCTGTTTTTT TRBV10-1 TRBD2 . TRBJ2-2
CASSPLSGRGNEQFF TGTGCCAGCAGCCCACTTAGCGGGAGGGGCAATGAGCAGTTCTTC TRBV7-6 TRBD2 few TRBJ2-1
CASSHGGRVYEQYF TGCGCCAGCAGCCACGGCGGGAGGGTGTACGAGCAGTACTTC TRBV4-1 TRBD2 . TRBJ2-7
CASSWGGGGQETQYF TGTGCCAGCAGTTGGGGAGGGGGGGGCCAAGAGACCCAGTACTTC TRBV28 . . TRBJ2-5
CASSLYTQRAGANVLTF TGTGCCAGCAGCTTGTACACACAGAGAGCTGGGGCCAACGTCCTGACTTTC TRBV7-2 . . TRBJ2-6
CASSQGRAEANYGYTF TGTGCCAGCAGCCAAGGCAGGGCCGAAGCTAACTATGGCTACACCTTC TRBV14 . . TRBJ1-2
CASSLARQDEQFF TGTGCCAGCAGCTTAGCGAGACAAGATGAGCAGTTCTTC TRBV7-6 . . TRBJ2-1
CASSQDPGAGGSATQYF TGCGCCAGCAGCCAAGATCCGGGGGCGGGGGGGTCGGCTACGCAGTATTTT TRBV4-1 TRBD2 . TRBJ2-3
CASSNSGPGDEQYF TGTGCCAGTAGTAATTCGGGCCCAGGGGACGAGCAGTACTTC TRBV19 . . TRBJ2-7
CASSEAAGANNEQFF TGTGCCAGCAGTGAGGCAGCGGGAGCCAACAATGAGCAGTTCTTC TRBV6-4 TRBD2 once TRBJ2-1
CACIAGGPKETQYF TGTGCCTGTATAGCGGGAGGTCCCAAAGAGACCCAGTACTTC TRBV30 TRBD2 . TRBJ2-5
CAISGGTSAYSYEQYF TGTGCCATCAGTGGGGGGACTAGCGCCTACTCCTACGAGCAGTACTTC TRBV10-3 TRBD2 once TRBJ2-7
CASSFMVAGTDTQYF TGTGCCAGCAGTTTCATGGTAGCTGGCACAGATACGCAGTATTTT TRBV27 . few TRBJ2-3
CASSPNPYEQYF TGTGCCAGCAGCCCCAATCCCTACGAGCAGTACTTC TRBV7-2 . few TRBJ2-7
CASSPLGRGEQYF TGTGCCAGCAGTCCCCTCGGGAGGGGCGAGCAGTACTTC TRBV27 TRBD2 . TRBJ2-7
CASSQDWNSFTYEQYF TGTGCCAGCAGCCAAGACTGGAATAGCTTCACCTACGAGCAGTACTTC TRBV14 . . TRBJ2-7
CASSPPGEQYF TGTGCCAGCAGTCCTCCGGGGGAGCAGTACTTC TRBV27 . . TRBJ2-7
CASSPMTSSTDTQYF TGTGCCAGCAGCCCTATGACTAGTAGTACAGATACGCAGTATTTT TRBV7-2 . few TRBJ2-3
CASSESKGLAGVSGELFF TGTGCCAGCAGCGAATCTAAGGGCCTAGCGGGAGTCTCCGGGGAGCTGTTTTTT TRBV7-2 TRBD2 . TRBJ2-2
CASIMNPGGTDTQYF TGTGCCAGCATTATGAACCCCGGCGGGACAGATACGCAGTATTTT TRBV6-1 . . TRBJ2-3
CASSTLAGYEQYF TGTGCCAGCAGTACCCTAGCGGGGTACGAGCAGTACTTC TRBV28 TRBD2 . TRBJ2-7
CASSPQGDEQFF TGTGCCAGTAGTCCACAGGGGGATGAGCAGTTCTTC TRBV19 TRBD1 . TRBJ2-1
CASSLGGAPNTEAFF TGTGCCAGCAGCTTAGGAGGGGCCCCGAACACTGAAGCTTTCTTT TRBV6-1 . . TRBJ1-1
CASSEAGETGELFF TGCGCCAGCAGTGAGGCGGGAGAGACCGGGGAGCTGTTTTTT TRBV10-1 TRBD2 . TRBJ2-2
CASRLAGGPPYEQYF TGTGCCAGCAGGCTAGCGGGAGGACCACCCTACGAGCAGTACTTC TRBV2 TRBD2 . TRBJ2-7
CSVADNYEKLFF TGCAGCGTTGCCGACAACTATGAAAAACTGTTTTTT TRBV29-1 . . TRBJ1-4
CASSGQYSNQPQHF TGTGCCAGCAGCGGACAGTATAGCAATCAGCCCCAGCATTTT TRBV2 . . TRBJ1-5
CASSLGLAGGSSYEQYF TGTGCCAGCAGCCTCGGTCTAGCGGGAGGGAGCTCCTACGAGCAGTACTTC TRBV5-5 TRBD2 few TRBJ2-7
CASSLDGSGADTQYF TGTGCCAGCAGCTTAGACGGGAGTGGTGCAGATACGCAGTATTTT TRBV11-2 . . TRBJ2-3
CASSWTSGSSPISYNEQFF TGTGCCAGCAGCTGGACTAGCGGGAGTTCACCGATCTCCTACAATGAGCAGTTCTTC TRBV6-4 TRBD2 . TRBJ2-1
CASSLLVSEQYF TGTGCCAGCAGTTTGTTGGTGAGCGAGCAGTACTTC TRBV28 . . TRBJ2-7
CASSLGLAGGEQYF TGTGCCAGCAGTTTGGGACTAGCGGGAGGCGAGCAGTACTTC TRBV6-6 TRBD2 . TRBJ2-7
CASSPSTSGPSYNEQFF TGTGCCAGCAGCCCCTCCACTAGCGGCCCTTCCTACAATGAGCAGTTCTTC TRBV9 TRBD2 . TRBJ2-1
CASSSTLWGGSVGQYF TGTGCCAGCAGCTCGACACTTTGGGGCGGGAGTGTTGGGCAGTACTTC TRBV11-2 TRBD2 . TRBJ2-7